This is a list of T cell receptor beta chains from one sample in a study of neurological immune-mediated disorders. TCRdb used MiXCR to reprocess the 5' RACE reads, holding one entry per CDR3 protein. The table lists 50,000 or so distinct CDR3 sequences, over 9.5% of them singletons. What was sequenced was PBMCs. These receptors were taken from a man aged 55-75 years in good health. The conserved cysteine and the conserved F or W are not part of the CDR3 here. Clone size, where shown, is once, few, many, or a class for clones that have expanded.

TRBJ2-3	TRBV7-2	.	ASSLQAGGSDMQY
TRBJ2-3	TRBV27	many	ASSLSGAADTQY
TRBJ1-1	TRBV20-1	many	SASGLGTGIDTEAF
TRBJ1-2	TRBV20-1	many	SAPETGPYGYT
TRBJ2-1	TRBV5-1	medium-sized	ASSPNMNRYNEQF
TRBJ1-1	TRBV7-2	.	ASSLASRGDTEAF
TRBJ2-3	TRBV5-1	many	ASSFRDTQY
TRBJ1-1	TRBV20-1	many	SAPRDGDTEAF
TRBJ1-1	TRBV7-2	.	ASSPNRGNTEAF
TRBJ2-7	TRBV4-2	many	ASSQVALGPYEQY
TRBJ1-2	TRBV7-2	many	ASSSDVANYGYT
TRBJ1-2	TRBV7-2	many	ASSSRGGANYGYT
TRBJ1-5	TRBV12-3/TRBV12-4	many	ASSGGGNQPQH
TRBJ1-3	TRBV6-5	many	ASSYSKQDTGNTIY
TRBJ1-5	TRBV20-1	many	SAVGQIDQPQH
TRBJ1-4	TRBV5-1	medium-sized	ASSLRQGESEKLF
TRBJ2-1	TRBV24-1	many	ATSDERGQAYNEQF
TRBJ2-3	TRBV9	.	ASSPLGLAGSDTQY
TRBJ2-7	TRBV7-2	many	ASSLERGAYEQY
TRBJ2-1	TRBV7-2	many	ASSSGGTESYEQF
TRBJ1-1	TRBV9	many	ASSSDQGRNTEAF
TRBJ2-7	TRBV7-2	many	ASSFAQGDYEQY
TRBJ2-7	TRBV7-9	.	ASSLAPYEQY
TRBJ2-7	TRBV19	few	ASGGVGGGYEQY